A single T cell receptor (beta chain) is shown here with its context. These data are taken from a study of cytomegalovirus exposure and HLA in healthy donors. The CDR3 loop spans 21 amino acids. CDR1 and CDR2 from the germline V gene are SGHRS and YFSETQ. The V gene lost 0 bases and the J gene lost 2 bases, with 24 bases spanning the gap. The primer mix had 60 Vbeta and 13 Jbeta primers. The repertoire was sequenced with immunoSEQ multiplex PCR; TCRdb's copy has only in-frame clones and lacks some. Among 90,000 to 130,000 clones listed, roughly 80% were seen once. Nominally healthy donors were sampled, though unrecorded immune exposures were likely.

The specimen was PBMCs. The source of this sequence is a man between 25 and 39 years old in good health and CMV-seropositive. V gene TRBV5-1 combines with J gene TRBJ2-6; TRBD2 is a possible D gene (5 bases). In nucleotides, the CDR3 is TGCGCCAGCAGCTTGGTTAGTCCGACCCCGGACTGGAGGACTGGGGCCAACGTCCTGACTTTC. Translated, it gives CASSLVSPTPDWRTGANVLTF.